This TCR beta chain was sequenced during a study of spatial heterogeneity in lung cancer. Study summary: Alpha-chain sequences were consistently detected in smaller numbers than beta-chain sequences.

This clonotype appeared a few times. The time point denotes: sample taken at primary tumor resection. Sequencing was performed on whole RNA extracted from tumor and nontumor lung tissue, or from frozen PBMC, and the material was left unsorted. TCRdb re-called the 5' RACE reads through MiXCR, storing one row per CDR3 protein. The table lists 3,000 to 4,000 distinct CDR3 sequences, around two fifths of them singletons. The V end lost 3 bases, the J end lost 2 bases, and 5 bases lay between the germline ends. This CDR3 comprises 12 residues. Germline V lookup: CDR1 SGHTA, CDR2 FQGNSA. J is TRBJ2-7 and V is TRBV7-2; D unresolved. The source material was PBMCs, sampled at surgery. The clonotype was recovered from a male donor with early-stage non-small cell lung cancer. The CDR3, as DNA: TGTGCCAGCAGCTTCTCTCCCTACGAGCAGTACTTC. This translates into CASSFSPYEQYF.